The next 30 T cell receptor beta chains were all read from a single sample in a study of post-analysis software for immune sequencing data. Their recognized antigens are unknown. The authors incorporated unique molecular identifiers into the TCR beta cDNA libraries. TCRdb re-analysed the PCR reads in MiXCR, keeping a single row per CDR3 protein. The table has hundreds of thousands of distinct CDR3 sequences, less than 45% seen once; the top ten hold roughly 12%. Overall study results and limits: Controls had lower frequencies than patients of a handful of TRBV segments, which included TRBV5-6, TRBV5-1 and TRBV20-1.

Sample: blood. The origin of the receptors is a girl aged 10 to 17 with multiple sclerosis.

Only a few counts were recorded for this clonotype. The chain carries TRBV29-1 and TRBJ2-6; 7 bases fit TRBD1. Germline values: CDR1 SQVTM, CDR2 ANQGSEA. This CDR3 is built from 14 residues. Unmatched junction bases numbered 3, after V lost 6 bases and J lost 1 base. The CDR3 here is CSVATGSGANVLTF. The CDR3 DNA follows: TGCAGCGTCGCGACAGGGTCTGGGGCCAACGTCCTGACTTTC.

The chain combines TRBV27 with TRBJ2-7; D unresolved. V dropped 3 bases and J dropped 3 bases, with 9 bases sitting between them. This CDR3 has 13 residues. CDR1 is MNHEY, CDR2 SMNVEV, per germline (reference sequence). In nucleotides, the CDR3 is TGTGCCAGCAGTTTTAGTGCCAACTACGAGCAGTACTTC. As protein: CASSFSANYEQYF.

The chain is built from TRBV18 and TRBJ2-1; D is possibly TRBD2 (6 bases). CDR3 length equals 17 residues. Trimming took off 0 bases at V and 10 bases at J, with 22 bases between the two ends. Germline-derived CDR1 and CDR2 are KGHSH and LQKENI. CDR3 DNA sequence: TGTGCCAGCTCACCACCCACGGGTGAGACTAGTATGGGCGAGCAGTTCTTC. Residues: CASSPPTGETSMGEQFF.

In this sample, this clonotype turned up a few times. This rearrangement joins TRBV9 to TRBJ2-7; D is possibly TRBD1 or TRBD2 (5 bases each). This CDR3 is 14 amino acids long. The germline CDR1 and CDR2 sequences are SGDLS and YYNGEE. V was clipped by 2 bases and J by 3 bases, with 12 bases between them. CDR3 sequence (DNA): TGTGCCAGCAGCGTCGGGACCGGCGTCTACGAGCAGTACTTC. Translating it yields CASSVGTGVYEQYF.

V gene TRBV7-3 combines with J gene TRBJ2-1; 14 bases align to TRBD2. The CDR3 length is 20 residues. The V gene's germline CDR1 is SGHTA and CDR2 FQGTGA. J lost 5 bases, V lost 4 bases, and 16 bases had no gene match. CDR3 sequence: CASSSRGGTSGSYFHNEQFF. As DNA, the CDR3 is TGTGCCAGCAGCTCCCGGGGAGGGACTAGCGGGAGTTATTTCCACAATGAGCAGTTCTTC.

The chain combines TRBV4-2 with TRBJ2-1, with TRBD1 identical over 7 bases. The CDR3 totals 17 residues. V shed 0 bases, J shed 1 base, and the junction held 6 bases outside the gene matches. Germline V gene data show CDR1 as LGHNA and CDR2 as YNFKEQ. Here the CDR3 DNA reads TGTGCCAGCAGCCAAGATCGACAGGGCCCTTCCTACAATGAGCAGTTCTTC. Its protein is CASSQDRQGPSYNEQFF.

The V call is TRBV3-1, the J call TRBJ1-5; 8 bases line up with TRBD1. The germline gives CDR1 LGHDT, CDR2 YNNKEL (reference sequence). Trimming cost V 4 bases and J 4 bases; bases outside gene matches: 6. This CDR3 is 15 amino acids long. The CDR3 reads CASSPGTGLNQPQHF. DNA of the CDR3: TGTGCCAGCAGCCCTGGGACAGGATTGAATCAGCCCCAGCATTTT. The whole variable domain, filled in from reference TRBV3-1 and TRBJ1-5, reads DTAVSQTPKYLVTQMGNDKSIKCEQNLGHDTMYWYKQDSKKFLKIMFSYNNKELIINETVPNRFSPKSPDKAHLNLHINSLELGDSAVYFCASSPGTGLNQPQHFGDGTRLSIL.

This chain connects TRBV20-1 to TRBJ2-3, with D maybe TRBD2 (6 bases). Trimming took off 6 bases at V and 5 bases at J, with 18 bases between the two ends. The germline V gene has CDR1 DFQATT and CDR2 SNEGSKA (reference sequence). CDR3 length: 14 amino acids. This CDR3 is CSASQRVQQDTQYF. DNA for the CDR3: TGCAGTGCCAGTCAGCGGGTCCAACAAGATACGCAGTATTTT.

This clonotype was found a few times. This chain connects TRBV7-6 to TRBJ1-4, with TRBD1 matching 7 bases. Germline V gene data show CDR1 as SGHVS and CDR2 as FNYEAQ. J was trimmed by 12 bases and V by 5 bases; bases with no gene match: 3. The CDR3 loop spans 11 amino acids. The CDR3 nucleotides are TGTGCCAGCAGCACAGGACAGGAACTGTTTTTT. This gives the protein CASSTGQELFF.

The chain employs TRBV20-1 and TRBJ2-7, with D possibly matching TRBD1 (5 bases). CDR1 and CDR2 from the germline V gene are DFQATT and SNEGSKA (reference sequence). The CDR3 sequence is 14 residues long. Trimming shortened V by 0 bases and J by 4 bases, and 13 bases separated the two germline ends. This chain's CDR3 is CSARDPLGAYEQYF. The CDR3, as DNA: TGCAGTGCTAGAGATCCCCTAGGGGCTTACGAGCAGTACTTC.

In DNA form, the CDR3 reads TGTGCCAGCAGCCAGGGAGTACTAGAGACCCAGTACTTC. Its translation is CASSQGVLETQYF. The chain has TRBV7-9 and TRBJ2-5, with D tentatively TRBD1 or TRBD2 (5 bases each). V lost 5 bases, J lost 4 bases, and 11 bases lay in between. This CDR3 comprises 13 residues. Germline CDR1 is SEHNR and CDR2 is FQNEAQ (reference sequence).

The rearrangement joins TRBV20-1 to TRBJ2-7, with no clear D. Per the germline V gene, CDR1 is DFQATT and CDR2 is SNEGSKA (reference sequence). Trimming shortened V by 4 bases and J by 3 bases, and 7 bases separated the two germline ends. The CDR3 is 11 residues long. CDR3 region: CSAIRVYEQYF. The CDR3 coding sequence is TGCAGTGCTATACGTGTCTACGAGCAGTACTTC.

This clonotype occurred a few times. This chain links TRBV29-1 with TRBJ1-4; D uncertain. CDR3 size: 14 residues. Trimming removed 7 bases at V and 4 bases at J, with 16 bases between. Germline assignment: CDR1 SQVTM and CDR2 ANQGSEA. In nucleotides, the CDR3 is TGCAGCGCCCTATTTGGCGGAGATAATGAAAAACTGTTTTTT. This gives the protein CSALFGGDNEKLFF.

This clonotype was seen ten or more times. V gene TRBV9 combines with J gene TRBJ2-7; D remains ambiguous. With 3 bases removed from V and 4 bases from J, the gap between germline ends came to 8 bases. The CDR3 contains 12 residues. Looked up from germline, CDR1 is SGDLS and CDR2 is YYNGEE. CDR3 sequence (DNA): TGTGCCAGCAGCGGTCGGAGTTACGAGCAGTACTTC. Translated, it gives CASSGRSYEQYF. Drawing the rest from reference TRBV9 and TRBJ2-7, the complete variable domain is DSGVTQTPKHLITATGQRVTLRCSPRSGDLSVYWYQQSLDQGLQFLIQYYNGEERAKGNILERFSAQQFPDLHSELNLSSLELGDSALYFCASSGRSYEQYFGPGTRLTVT.

The gene calls are TRBV20-1 and TRBJ2-5; no clear D gene. V was cut by 0 bases and J by 3 bases, with 8 bases left in between. CDR1 DFQATT and CDR2 SNEGSKA come from the germline V gene (reference sequence). The CDR3 has 13 amino acids. The CDR3 region is CSAREGMEETQYF. The CDR3 DNA sequence: TGCAGTGCTAGAGAAGGGATGGAAGAGACCCAGTACTTC.

This clonotype turned up a few times. This chain links TRBV18 with TRBJ2-7, with 8 bases aligning to TRBD1. The CDR3 spans 14 residues. V shed 3 bases, J shed 5 bases, and the junction held 6 bases outside the gene matches. Germline lookup yields CDR1 KGHSH and CDR2 LQKENI. The CDR3 bases are TGTGCCAGCTCACCGGACAGGGTGGGCGACGAGCAGTACTTC. Its protein product is CASSPDRVGDEQYF.

The chain recombines TRBV12-3 or TRBV12-4 with TRBJ2-1, with TRBD2 matching 9 bases. V lost 6 bases to trimming and J lost 4 bases; unmatched junction nucleotides: 10. CDR3 length: 16 amino acids. CDR3 nucleotide sequence: TGTGCCAGCAGCCCATCGCTAGCGGGGATATACAATGAGCAGTTCTTC. Its translation: CASSPSLAGIYNEQFF.

The chain links TRBV5-1 to TRBJ2-3; 8 bases match TRBD2. V shed 0 bases and J 0 bases; nucleotides not matched to a gene: 0. Germline values: CDR1 SGHRS, CDR2 YFSETQ. The CDR3 runs to 15 residues. The CDR3 DNA reads as TGCGCCAGCAGCTTGGGCGGGAGGAGCACAGATACGCAGTATTTT. Amino acid sequence: CASSLGGRSTDTQYF.

About this clonotype itself: Germline and junction disagree at one end, which may indicate a read error. The chain carries TRBV28 and TRBJ2-4, with a tentative D call TRBD2 (5 bases). CDR1 is MDHEN, CDR2 SYDVKM, per germline. The CDR3 is 12 residues long. The CDR3 nucleotides are TGTGCCAGCACCGGGGTTGGGCTTTCGGAGGACTTC. Residues: CASTGVGLSEDF. Supplemented by reference TRBV28 and TRBJ2-4, the full variable domain reads DVKVTQSSRYLVKRTGEKVFLECVQDMDHENMFWYRQDPGLGLRLIYFSYDVKMKEKGDIPEGYSVSREKKERFSLILESASTNQTSMYLCASTGVGLSEDFGAGTRLSVL.

This chain joins TRBV5-1 and TRBJ1-2; D gene uncertain. Per the germline V gene, CDR1 is SGHRS and CDR2 is YFSETQ. V was clipped by 5 bases and J by 3 bases, with 11 bases between them. This CDR3 has 13 residues. The CDR3: CASRTRSDYGYTF. DNA for the CDR3: TGCGCCAGCAGGACTCGGAGCGACTATGGCTACACCTTC.

The CDR3 nucleotides read TGTGCCAGCAGGAAGGGACTAGCGGGATTATGCAATGAGCAGTTCTTC. Residues: CASRKGLAGLCNEQFF. The V gene is TRBV2, the J gene TRBJ2-1, with 13 nucleotides matching TRBD2. The CDR3 runs to 16 residues. V gave up 6 bases and J gave up 6 bases; unmatched junction bases: 8. Germline CDR1 SNHLY, CDR2 FYNNEI.

This clonotype was counted a few times. This rearrangement joins TRBV11-2 to TRBJ2-7; D gene unclear. V was cut by 1 base and J by 2 bases, with 15 bases left in between. There are 16 residues in the CDR3. Germline assignment: CDR1 SGHAT and CDR2 FQNNGV. The CDR3 coding sequence is TGTGCCAGCAGCTTAGCACGACTCGGGTTAGCCTACGAGCAGTACTTC. This codes for CASSLARLGLAYEQYF.

This clonotype was counted only a few times. The rearrangement joins TRBV29-1 to TRBJ2-5; no firm D call. The DNA matches TRBJ2-7 better at its end, which makes the J call doubtful. This CDR3 is 15 amino acids long. Germline-derived CDR1 and CDR2 are SQVTM and ANQGSEA. In DNA form, the CDR3 reads TGCAGCGTTGAAGTTTCGTACATTGGGTACTACGAGCAGTACTTC. As protein: CSVEVSYIGYYEQYF.

The chain couples TRBV13 to TRBJ2-1, with 11 nucleotides matching TRBD2. The CDR3 covers 15 residues. Germline V CDR1 and CDR2: PRHDT, FYEKMQ (reference sequence). V was pared by 5 bases and J by 6 bases, with 6 bases of the junction left unmatched. The CDR3 coding sequence is TGTGCCAGCAGCACCCCGGGACTAGCGGTCAATGAGCAGTTCTTC. Protein product: CASSTPGLAVNEQFF.

This clonotype was detected a few times. V usage is TRBV28 and J usage is TRBJ1-5; D is unresolved. From germline, CDR1 is MDHEN and CDR2 SYDVKM. V lost 8 bases to trimming and J lost 3 bases, with 8 bases between them. This CDR3 has 12 residues. The CDR3 DNA is TGTGCCAGCTCCCCACCCAATCAGCCCCAGCATTTT. Residues: CASSPPNQPQHF.

V gene TRBV20-1 combines with J gene TRBJ2-7; 11 bases align to TRBD2. Germline CDR1 reads DFQATT; CDR2 reads SNEGSKA (reference sequence). The CDR3 has 14 residues. The junction had 6 bases not matched to a gene; V was cut back by 6 bases and J by 2 bases. The CDR3 protein is CSADSGREPYEQYF. For the CDR3, the DNA is TGCAGTGCCGATAGCGGGAGGGAGCCCTACGAGCAGTACTTC.

This clonotype turned up a few times. The rearrangement links TRBV20-1 to TRBJ2-1; perhaps TRBD1 as D (6 bases). CDR3 length: 14 amino acids. With 5 bases removed from V and 0 bases from J, the gap between germline ends came to 11 bases. Germline V gene lookup returns CDR1 DFQATT and CDR2 SNEGSKA (reference sequence). The CDR3 bases are TGCAGTGCTTGCCCGGACAGCTCCTACAATGAGCAGTTCTTC. This encodes CSACPDSSYNEQFF.

V usage is TRBV3-1 and J usage is TRBJ2-4; 7 nucleotides line up with TRBD1. Matching the DNA end better, TRBJ2-7 makes the J call doubtful. Germline V gives CDR1 LGHDT, CDR2 YNNKEL (reference sequence). The CDR3 loop spans 16 amino acids. Here the CDR3 reads CASSPPEQGWVNEQYF. The DNA for the CDR3 is TGTGCCAGCAGCCCTCCCGAACAGGGGTGGGTCAACGAGCAGTACTTC.

The chain joins TRBV2 to TRBJ2-4; D unresolved. The J call may be mistaken, given a closer DNA end match to TRBJ2-7. Germline CDR1 and CDR2: SNHLY and FYNNEI. The CDR3 sequence is 13 residues long. The CDR3 region is CARGSDFSYEQYF. CDR3 in DNA: TGTGCCAGGGGTTCAGATTTTTCCTACGAGCAGTACTTC.

The chain recombines TRBV4-1 with TRBJ2-1; 14 nucleotides align to TRBD2. Trimming at V came to 3 bases and at J to 10 bases, leaving 5 bases not matched to a gene. Germline values: CDR1 MGHRA, CDR2 YSYEKL. CDR3 size: 15 residues. Written as DNA, the CDR3 is TGCGCCAGCAGCCATTCGGGACTAGCGGGAGACGAGCAGTTCTTC. It encodes CASSHSGLAGDEQFF.